This paragraph reports one TCR beta chain. Its target is unknown. The CDR3 consists of 15 residues. The V and J ends lost 0 bases and 2 bases respectively, with 11 bases between them. Germline V gene data show CDR1 as SGDLS and CDR2 as YYNGEE. The sample comes from a study of cytotoxic CD8 clonotypes in ibrutinib-treated CLL. Study summary: The authors obtained response samples at a median of roughly twelve months of treatment, range 6 to 36.

This table comes from immunoSEQ multiplex PCR, and its TCRdb copy is limited to in-frame clones, with some not included. This repertoire shows 110,000 to 150,000 clones, about 76% found once; its top ten account for 4.5% to 6.5%. General study results and limits: Public clonotypes, an uncommon group, contracted or remained stable on treatment.

This receptor was obtained from a human donor with chronic lymphocytic leukemia. The chain links TRBV9 to TRBJ1-1, with D hard to call. Material: PBMCs, obtained after 24 months of ibrutinib treatment. The DNA for the CDR3 is TGTGCCAGCAGCGTAGAGGCCGTCTCTAACACTGAAGCTTTCTTT. As protein: CASSVEAVSNTEAFF.